Listed here are 15 T cell receptor beta chains from one sample, sequenced in a study of cytomegalovirus exposure and HLA in healthy donors. The study ran its PCR with 60 Vbeta and 13 Jbeta primers. Repertoires were generated with immunoSEQ multiplex PCR, while TCRdb's copy carries only in-frame clones and drops some. The data contain more than 95,000 clones, around 10% of them seen just once; the ten biggest clones take up about 3%. What was sequenced was PBMCs. The receptor source for this set is a young man in good health and CMV-seronegative.

V is TRBV2 and J is TRBJ1-5; no clear D. In germline, CDR1 is SNHLY, CDR2 FYNNEI. Trimming removed 6 bases at V and 4 bases at J, with 10 bases between. This CDR3 has 13 amino acids. CDR3 amino acids: CASSPDGNQPQHF. The CDR3, as DNA: TGTGCCAGCAGCCCCGACGGGAATCAGCCCCAGCATTTT.

This clone has just a few counts. The chain is built from TRBV7-2 and TRBJ1-5; no clear D gene. V was shortened by 2 bases and J by 7 bases, with 6 bases between the two germline ends. CDR1 is SGHTA and CDR2 is FQGNSA in the germline V gene. This CDR3 has 12 residues. CDR3: CASSLNGQPQHF. CDR3 sequence (DNA): TGTGCCAGCAGCTTAAACGGGCAGCCCCAGCATTTT.

This clone came up a few times. The chain joins TRBV5-4 to TRBJ1-4; 9 nucleotides match TRBD1. The CDR3 consists of 14 residues. The germline gives CDR1 SGHNT, CDR2 YYREEE (reference sequence). The J segment lost 7 bases and the V segment lost 5 bases, leaving 6 bases of the junction unmatched. The CDR3 is CASRQQGAGEKLFF. Here the CDR3 DNA reads TGTGCCAGCAGACAACAGGGGGCGGGTGAAAAACTGTTTTTT.

The chain uses TRBV25-1 and TRBJ2-1; possibly TRBD2 for D (5 bases). The CDR3 has 15 residues. V was clipped by 2 bases and J by 6 bases, with 14 bases between them. Looked up from germline, CDR1 is MGHDK and CDR2 is SYGVNS. The CDR3 spells CASSETQVGGNEQFF. CDR3 DNA: TGTGCCAGCAGTGAAACGCAGGTCGGAGGCAATGAGCAGTTCTTC.

A note on this clone: One end of the junction varies from germline; a read error may be responsible. The chain employs TRBV5-4 and TRBJ1-3; no firm D call. The CDR3 totals 16 residues. Germline lookup yields CDR1 SGHNT and CDR2 YYREEE (reference sequence). CDR3 sequence (DNA): TGTGCCAGCAGCTTGGGCCGGGTCGCATCTGGAAACGCCATATATTTT. Encoded protein: CASSLGRVASGNAIYF.

The chain employs TRBV21-1 and TRBJ2-7; the table's D gene call, TRBD2, was not cross checked with the DNA. TRBV21-1 is tagged as a pseudogene. This CDR3 is 17 amino acids long. The CDR3 region is CASSKLPLVTYSYEQYF. In DNA, the CDR3 is TGTGCCAGCAGCAAACTCCCTCTCGTCACCTACTCCTACGAGCAGTACTTC.

This sequence joins TRBV2 and TRBJ2-7, with a tentative D call TRBD1 (5 bases). The V end lost 6 bases, the J end lost 6 bases, and 15 bases lay between the germline ends. CDR1 SNHLY and CDR2 FYNNEI come from the germline V gene. The CDR3 length is 13 residues. CDR3 coding DNA: TGTGCCAGCAGCCTCCTTCAGGGTCCCGAGCAGTACTTC. Translated: CASSLLQGPEQYF. The complete variable domain, with remaining parts taken from reference TRBV2 and TRBJ2-7, reads EPEVTQTPSHQVTQMGQEVILRCVPISNHLYFYWYRQILGQKVEFLVSFYNNEISEKSEIFDDQFSVERPDGSNFTLKIRSTKLEDSAMYFCASSLLQGPEQYFGPGTRLTVT.

The chain recombines TRBV11-2 with TRBJ2-7; possible D gene TRBD1, 6 bases. The germline CDR1 and CDR2 sequences are SGHAT and FQNNGV. Trimming left V 5 bases short and J 2 bases short, with 13 bases between. The CDR3 length is 14 residues. In DNA, the CDR3 is TGTGCCAGCAGCCTAAGACAGGCCACCTACGAGCAGTACTTC. Residues: CASSLRQATYEQYF.

This clone was counted only a few times. The V call is TRBV30, the J call TRBJ2-7, with a possible D match to TRBD1 (5 bases). The CDR3 is made up of 14 amino acids. Germline CDR1 is GTSNPN and CDR2 is SVGIG (reference sequence). Trimming removed 3 bases from V and 4 bases from J, with 16 bases in between. The CDR3 here is CAWSRQGLRYEQYF. In DNA, the CDR3 is TGTGCCTGGAGCCGGCAGGGCCTTCGTTACGAGCAGTACTTC.

This chain links TRBV6-5 with TRBJ2-5, with D tentatively TRBD1 (7 bases). The CDR3 extends over 14 amino acids. Trimming removed 6 bases from V and 11 bases from J, with 22 bases in between. Germline CDR1 MNHEY, CDR2 SVGAGI. This chain's CDR3 is CASRETVGGGEQYF. The CDR3 nucleotides read TGTGCCAGCAGAGAGACCGTAGGGGGCGGGGAGCAGTACTTC.

The chain employs TRBV6-5 and TRBJ1-1, with D tentatively TRBD1 (6 bases). The CDR3 sequence is 16 residues long. Trimming cost V 4 bases and J 5 bases, with 20 bases left between them. Germline V gives CDR1 MNHEY, CDR2 SVGAGI. The CDR3 loop is CASSSLGQHRGTEAFF. In DNA form, the CDR3 reads TGTGCCAGCAGTTCCCTCGGACAGCACAGAGGGACTGAAGCTTTCTTT.

This clone has just a few counts. V and J are TRBV12-5 and TRBJ2-3, with TRBD2 matching 12 bases. Germline CDR1 and CDR2: LGHNT and FRNRAP. This CDR3 is 16 amino acids long. After removal of 3 bases from V and 4 bases from J, the junction contained 5 bases not matched to a gene. The CDR3 DNA reads TGTGCTAGTGGTTTAGTACTAGCGGGAGGTGCAGATACGCAGTATTTT. Its protein is CASGLVLAGGADTQYF. The full variable domain, its missing parts supplied by reference TRBV12-5 and TRBJ2-3, is DARVTQTPRHKVTEMGQEVTMRCQPILGHNTVFWYRQTMMQGLELLAYFRNRAPLDDSGMPKDRFSAEMPDATLATLKIQPSEPRDSAVYFCASGLVLAGGADTQYFGPGTRLTVL.

This chain joins TRBV5-8 and TRBJ2-2, with D possibly TRBD2 on 5 matching bases. The CDR3 is 15 amino acids. Trimming stripped 1 base from V and 9 bases from J, with 16 bases between. Looked up from germline, CDR1 is SGHTS and CDR2 is YDEGEE. The CDR3 bases are TGTGCCAGCAGCTTGCCGTCCCCCCGCGGGCGGGAGCTGTTTTTT. Its protein is CASSLPSPRGRELFF. Complete variable domain (other parts from reference TRBV5-8 and TRBJ2-2): EAGVTQSPTHLIKTRGQQATLRCSPISGHTSVYWYQQALGLGLQFLLWYDEGEERNRGNFPPRFSGRQFPNYSSELNVNALELEDSALYLCASSLPSPRGRELFFGEGSRLTVL.

Only a few counts were recorded for this clone. The chain recombines TRBV2 with TRBJ1-5; D not resolved. V dropped 7 bases and J dropped 4 bases, with 11 bases sitting between them. This CDR3 is built from 13 residues. Germline V gives CDR1 SNHLY, CDR2 FYNNEI. CDR3: CASTFDLNQPQHF. CDR3 coding DNA: TGTGCCAGCACCTTCGACTTAAATCAGCCCCAGCATTTT.

The chain couples TRBV18 to TRBJ2-1, with D possibly TRBD2 on 6 matching bases. This CDR3 has 15 residues. The ends were cut back, 0 bases at V and 10 bases at J, with 16 bases in the middle. Germline lookup yields CDR1 KGHSH and CDR2 LQKENI. CDR3 sequence reads: CASSPPGGNNREQFF. The CDR3 DNA reads as TGTGCCAGCTCACCACCGGGGGGAAACAACAGGGAGCAGTTCTTC.